Listed below are T cell receptor beta chains from one sample, sequenced in a study of Graves' ophthalmopathy and Graves' hyperthyroidism. TCRdb re-derived calls from the multiplex PCR reads in MiXCR, one entry per CDR3 protein. This table has roughly 160,000 distinct CDR3 sequences, over 35% appearing once. Material for sequencing was peripheral blood. Receptors were obtained from a woman in her thirties or forties with Graves' ophthalmopathy. The CDR3 runs from the conserved cysteine through the conserved F or W. D genes are given only for firm matches. Size is stated for part of the rows, as once, few or many counts, or as a class when the clone is expanded.

TRBV28,TRBJ1-1,.,.,TGTGCCAGCTGGACCGGGCAGAACACTGAAGCTTTCTTT,CASWTGQNTEAFF
TRBV6-2/TRBV6-3,TRBJ2-5,TRBD2,.,TGTGCCAGCAGTTACCTTAATCCTAGACTAGCGGGAGGGGAGTTAGGTCGGGAGACCCAGTACTTC,CASSYLNPRLAGGELGRETQYF
TRBV29-1,TRBJ2-2,.,.,TGCAGCGTTCTATCTTTGAACACCGGGGAGCTGTTTTTT,CSVLSLNTGELFF
TRBV7-2,TRBJ1-2,.,.,TGTGCCAGCAGCTTAGAGCCCCGTTTTAACTATGGCTACACCTTC,CASSLEPRFNYGYTF
TRBV6-2/TRBV6-3,TRBJ2-7,TRBD2,many,TGTGCCAGCAGCCCCGCTAGCGGGAGGGCCTACGAGCAGTACTTC,CASSPASGRAYEQYF
TRBV6-2/TRBV6-3,TRBJ2-7,.,.,TGTGCCAGCATGACGGTCGTCGTCTACGAGCAGTACTTC,CASMTVVVYEQYF
TRBV7-2,TRBJ2-7,.,.,TGTGCCAGCAGCTTAGCTCCCTTCTCCTACGAGCAGTACTTC,CASSLAPFSYEQYF
TRBV6-5,TRBJ2-7,.,.,TGTGCCAGCAGTTCCAAGACGGCAATCTACGAGCAGTACTTC,CASSSKTAIYEQYF
TRBV12-3/TRBV12-4,TRBJ1-2,.,many,TGTGCCAGCAGTTTAGGGCAGGGTGGAGGCTACACCTTC,CASSLGQGGGYTF
TRBV11-1,TRBJ2-5,TRBD2,.,TGTGCCAGCAGCCCCGGGCCGGGACTACTCCAAGAGACCCAGTACTTC,CASSPGPGLLQETQYF
TRBV6-1,TRBJ1-5,.,many,TGTGCCAGCAGCCCCGAGTTTAGCAATCAGCCCCAGCATTTT,CASSPEFSNQPQHF